A single sample gave rise to the 19 T cell receptor beta chains below, sequenced in a study of T cell responses to AZD1222 COVID-19 vaccine. Sequenced by immunoSEQ multiplex PCR; TCRdb stores in-frame clones only, minus some. The table has 20,000 to 25,000 clones, about 88% seen once. The sequences come from peripheral blood, collected 28 days after the second AZD1222 dose. The receptors shown here come from an adult who received the AZD1222 COVID-19 vaccine.

The CDR3 reads CSVRTGTGSPLHF. CDR3 DNA: TGCAGCGTCAGGACAGGGACGGGTTCACCCCTCCACTTT. V and J are TRBV29-1 and TRBJ1-6; 8 bases map to TRBD1. CDR3 length equals 13 residues. Germline V gene sequence: CDR1 SQVTM, CDR2 ANQGSEA. Trimming cost V 6 bases and J 9 bases; bases outside gene matches: 7.

The gene calls are TRBV3-1 (or the pseudogene TRBV3-2) and TRBJ1-4, with D perhaps matching TRBD1 (5 bases). Trimming took off 2 bases at V and 10 bases at J, with 14 bases between the two ends. Germline V lookup: CDR1 LGHDT, CDR2 YNNKEL (reference sequence). This CDR3 is built from 14 residues. CDR3 in DNA: TGTGCCAGCAGCCAAACAGGTGGGGGGGGAAAACTGTTTTTT. Encoded protein: CASSQTGGGGKLFF.

The chain recombines TRBV27 with TRBJ2-1; 10 nucleotides align to TRBD2. The CDR3 runs to 15 residues. Losses at the gene ends were 3 bases for V and 5 bases for J; bases not matched to a gene: 4. Germline lookup yields CDR1 MNHEY and CDR2 SMNVEV (reference sequence). The chain's CDR3 is CASSFWTSGNNEQFF. CDR3 sequence (DNA): TGTGCCAGCAGTTTTTGGACTAGCGGTAACAATGAGCAGTTCTTC.

The chain joins TRBV6-5 to TRBJ1-1; perhaps TRBD1 as D (6 bases). The CDR3 loop spans 15 amino acids. Germline V gives CDR1 MNHEY, CDR2 SVGAGI. Between the trimmed V and J ends, which lost 6 bases and 5 bases, there was a span of 19 bases. The CDR3 nucleotides read TGTGCCAGCAGCCGAGGGAGGGGGAAGACGACTGAAGCTTTCTTT. Translation gives CASSRGRGKTTEAFF.

In its sample, this clone was seen a few times. The V gene is TRBV5-1, the J gene TRBJ2-2, with D unclear. Looked up from germline, CDR1 is SGHRS and CDR2 is YFSETQ. Trimming pared 4 bases from V and 0 bases from J, leaving 10 bases between. This CDR3 is built from 15 residues. This CDR3 reads CASSIVGANTGELFF. CDR3 sequence (DNA): TGCGCCAGCAGCATAGTAGGCGCGAACACCGGGGAGCTGTTTTTT.

The J gene is TRBJ2-5, the V gene TRBV6-5, with D possibly TRBD2 on 5 matching bases. Between the trimmed V and J ends, which lost 10 bases and 4 bases, there was a span of 13 bases. Germline assignment: CDR1 MNHEY and CDR2 SVGAGI. The CDR3 extends over 12 amino acids. In DNA, the CDR3 is TGTGCCACATTCAGCGGTACAGAGACCCAGTACTTC. This translates into CATFSGTETQYF.

The rearrangement links TRBV12-2 to TRBJ1-2. TRBV12-2 counts as a pseudogene. This CDR3 comprises 15 residues. CDR3 in amino acids: CASRFARAVLYGYTF. The CDR3 DNA reads TGTGCAAGTCGCTTTGCGAGGGCTGTCTTATATGGCTACACCTTC.

This sequence joins TRBV2 and TRBJ2-5; the D gene is possibly TRBD1 (5 bases). V gave up 3 bases and J gave up 4 bases, with 9 bases separating them. Germline V gene lookup returns CDR1 SNHLY and CDR2 FYNNEI. The CDR3 has 13 amino acids. CDR3 sequence reads: CASSDLGAETQYF. In DNA, the CDR3 is TGTGCCAGCAGTGACCTAGGGGCAGAGACCCAGTACTTC.

The V and J genes are TRBV11-1 and TRBJ2-1; 8 nucleotides line up with TRBD1. V shed 2 bases, J shed 3 bases, and the junction held 3 bases outside the gene matches. Germline V lookup: CDR1 SGHAT, CDR2 FQDESV (reference sequence). The CDR3 extends over 15 amino acids. For the CDR3, the DNA is TGTGCCAGCAGCTTACAGGGGGCGCGCTACAATGAGCAGTTCTTC. Translation gives CASSLQGARYNEQFF.

The rearrangement joins TRBV6-1 to TRBJ1-3; D perhaps matches TRBD1 (6 bases). Trimming removed 1 base at V and 2 bases at J, with 9 bases between. The CDR3 sequence is 15 residues long. Per the germline V gene, CDR1 is MNHNS and CDR2 is SASEGT. The CDR3 sequence is CASSEGGGTGNTIYF. In DNA, the CDR3 is TGTGCCAGCAGTGAAGGTGGGGGCACTGGAAACACCATATATTTT.

J is TRBJ2-1 and V is TRBV11-2; D unresolved. Germline-derived CDR1 and CDR2 are SGHAT and FQNNGV. This CDR3 contains 15 residues. V gave up 1 base and J gave up 5 bases, with 12 bases separating them. CDR3: CASSLVGIKNNEQFF. DNA of the CDR3: TGTGCCAGCAGCTTAGTAGGGATAAAAAACAATGAGCAGTTCTTC.

The genes are TRBV18 and TRBJ2-7; D ambiguous. V was pared by 6 bases and J by 5 bases, with 20 bases between. This CDR3 contains 15 residues. CDR1 is KGHSH and CDR2 is LQKENI in the germline V gene. This CDR3 is CASSVSGVDPNEQYF. In DNA form, the CDR3 reads TGTGCCAGCTCCGTGTCCGGCGTCGACCCCAACGAGCAGTACTTC.

This clone turned up a few times. V is TRBV6-1 and J is TRBJ2-6; a weak D match, TRBD2 (6 bases). The CDR3 is made up of 15 amino acids. Trimming cost V 2 bases and J 1 base, with 6 bases left between them. Germline CDR1 MNHNS, CDR2 SASEGT. CDR3: CASSERGSGANVLTF. CDR3 DNA sequence: TGTGCCAGCAGTGAACGGGGGTCTGGGGCCAACGTCCTGACTTTC.

This CDR3 is CASSLELAGGRSTDTQYF. For the CDR3, the DNA is TGTGCCAGCAGCTTGGAACTAGCGGGGGGCAGGAGCACAGATACGCAGTATTTT. The V gene is TRBV5-4, the J gene TRBJ2-3; 12 nucleotides align to TRBD2. CDR3 size: 18 residues. V dropped 0 bases and J dropped 0; count of bases not matched to a gene: 5. The germline CDR1 and CDR2 sequences are SGHNT and YYREEE (reference sequence). The variable domain in full, completed from reference TRBV5-4 and TRBJ2-3, reads ETGVTQSPTHLIKTRGQQVTLRCSSQSGHNTVSWYQQALGQGPQFIFQYYREEENGRGNFPPRFSGLQFPNYSSELNVNALELDDSALYLCASSLELAGGRSTDTQYFGPGTRLTVL.

The chain carries TRBV5-5 and TRBJ2-7; TRBD1 aligns across 7 bases. This CDR3 comprises 16 residues. V shed 1 base and J 7 bases; nucleotides not matched to a gene: 14. CDR1 SGHKS and CDR2 YYEKEE come from the germline V gene (reference sequence). The CDR3 region has the DNA TGTGCCAGCAGCTTGCAGGACAGGCAGTTCCTCGGGGAGCAGTACTTC. It translates to CASSLQDRQFLGEQYF.

The V gene is TRBV9, the J gene TRBJ2-7, with 7 bases fitting TRBD1. CDR3 length: 14 amino acids. Trimming took 3 bases from V and 2 from J; bases not matched to a gene: 5. The germline CDR1 and CDR2 sequences are SGDLS and YYNGEE. The CDR3 reads CASSAGDSPYEQYF. The CDR3 DNA sequence: TGTGCCAGCAGCGCTGGGGACAGTCCCTACGAGCAGTACTTC.

The J gene is TRBJ2-3, the V gene TRBV7-8, with 10 positions matching TRBD2. V lost 0 bases, J lost 0 bases, and 6 bases stayed unmatched. This CDR3 region has 18 residues. Germline-derived CDR1 and CDR2 are SGHVS and FQNEAQ. The CDR3, as DNA: TGTGCCAGCAGCTTAGCGAGGCTAGCGGGAGATAGCACAGATACGCAGTATTTT. It codes for CASSLARLAGDSTDTQYF.

The chain has TRBV10-2 and TRBJ1-3; unclear D gene. Per the germline V gene, CDR1 is WSHSY and CDR2 is SAAADI. The CDR3 has 14 residues. Trimming removed 6 bases at V and 1 base at J, with 10 bases between. The CDR3 loop is CASSGFGSGNTIYF. In DNA form, the CDR3 reads TGCGCCAGCAGCGGGTTCGGGTCTGGAAACACCATATATTTT.

The chain carries TRBV3-1 (or the pseudogene TRBV3-2) and TRBJ2-1, with TRBD2 matching 7 bases. This CDR3 comprises 14 residues. Per germline, CDR1 LGHDT and CDR2 YNNKEL (reference sequence). V gave up 0 bases and J gave up 6 bases; unmatched junction bases: 2. CDR3 nucleotides: TGTGCCAGCAGCCAAGACCGGGGGGTCAATGAGCAGTTCTTC. Amino acids: CASSQDRGVNEQFF.